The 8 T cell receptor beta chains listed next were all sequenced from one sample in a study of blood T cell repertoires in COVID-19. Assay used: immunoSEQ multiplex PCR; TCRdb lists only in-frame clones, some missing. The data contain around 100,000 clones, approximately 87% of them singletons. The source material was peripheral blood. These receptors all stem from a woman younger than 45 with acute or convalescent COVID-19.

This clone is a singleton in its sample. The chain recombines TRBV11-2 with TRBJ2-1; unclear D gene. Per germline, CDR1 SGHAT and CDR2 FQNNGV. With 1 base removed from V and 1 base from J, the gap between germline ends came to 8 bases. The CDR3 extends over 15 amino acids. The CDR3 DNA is TGTGCCAGCAGCTTAGTTGAGCGATCCTACAATGAGCAGTTCTTC. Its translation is CASSLVERSYNEQFF.

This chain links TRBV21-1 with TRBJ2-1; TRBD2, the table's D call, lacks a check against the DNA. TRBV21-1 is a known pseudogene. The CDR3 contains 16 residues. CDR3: CASSKVGGTLYNEQFF. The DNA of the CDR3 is TGTGCCAGCAGCAAAGTCGGGGGTACGCTCTACAATGAGCAGTTCTTC.

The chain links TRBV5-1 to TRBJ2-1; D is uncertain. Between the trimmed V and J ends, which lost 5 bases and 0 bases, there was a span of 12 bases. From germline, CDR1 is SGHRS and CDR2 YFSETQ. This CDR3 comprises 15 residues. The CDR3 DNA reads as TGCGCCAGCAGAGTCGGGTATAGCTCCTACAATGAGCAGTTCTTC. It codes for CASRVGYSSYNEQFF.

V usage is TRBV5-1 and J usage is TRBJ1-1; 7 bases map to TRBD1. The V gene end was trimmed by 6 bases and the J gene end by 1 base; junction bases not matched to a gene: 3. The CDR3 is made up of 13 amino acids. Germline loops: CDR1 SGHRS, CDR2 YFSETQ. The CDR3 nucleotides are TGCGCCAGCAACCCAGGGGGGAACACTGAAGCTTTCTTT. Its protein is CASNPGGNTEAFF.

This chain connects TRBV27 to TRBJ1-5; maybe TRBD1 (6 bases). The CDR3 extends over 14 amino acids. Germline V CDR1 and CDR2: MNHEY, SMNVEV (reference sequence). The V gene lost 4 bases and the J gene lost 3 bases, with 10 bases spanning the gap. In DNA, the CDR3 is TGTGCCAGCAGTTCCGACAGGTACAATCAGCCCCAGCATTTT. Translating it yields CASSSDRYNQPQHF.

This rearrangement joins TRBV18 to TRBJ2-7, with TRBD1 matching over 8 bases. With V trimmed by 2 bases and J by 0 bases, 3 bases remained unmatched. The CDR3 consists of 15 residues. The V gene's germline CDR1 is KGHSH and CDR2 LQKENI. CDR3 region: CASSPGQGDSYEQYF. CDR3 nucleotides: TGTGCCAGCTCACCAGGACAGGGCGACTCCTACGAGCAGTACTTC. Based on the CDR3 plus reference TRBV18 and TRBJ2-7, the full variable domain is NAGVMQNPRHLVRRRGQEARLRCSPMKGHSHVYWYRQLPEEGLKFMVYLQKENIIDESGMPKERFSAEFPKEGPSILRIQQVVRGDSAAYFCASSPGQGDSYEQYFGPGTRLTVT.

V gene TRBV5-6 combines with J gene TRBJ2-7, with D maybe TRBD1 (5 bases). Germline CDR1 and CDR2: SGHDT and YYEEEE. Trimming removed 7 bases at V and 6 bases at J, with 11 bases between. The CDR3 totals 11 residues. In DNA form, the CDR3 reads TGTGCCAGCGGCGGACAAGGCGAGCAGTACTTC. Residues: CASGGQGEQYF.

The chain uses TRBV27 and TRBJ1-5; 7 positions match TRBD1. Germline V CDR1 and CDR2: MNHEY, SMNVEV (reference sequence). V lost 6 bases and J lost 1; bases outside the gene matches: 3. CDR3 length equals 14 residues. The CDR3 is CASSLDRSNQPQHF. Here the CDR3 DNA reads TGTGCCAGCAGCCTGGACAGGAGCAATCAGCCCCAGCATTTT.